This record covers a single T cell receptor beta chain. Its antigen is unknown. The data were obtained in a study of cytomegalovirus exposure and HLA in healthy donors. Study outcomes and limitations: A later analysis reportedly found that, within productive TCRs, an Asian-associated ancestry cluster had fewer N-insertions than the mean observed across the approximately 690 donors. Solely CMV serostatus was available to characterize immune exposure.

The germline V and J ends were trimmed by 2 bases and 3 bases, with 11 bases remaining between them. Germline CDR1 MGHDK, CDR2 SYGVNS. The CDR3 length is 15 residues. The PCR ran on 60 Vbeta and 13 Jbeta primers. Method: immunoSEQ multiplex PCR; TCRdb's copy keeps in-frame clones and lacks some. The table lists about 160,000 clones, over 70% of them singletons. The TCR was taken from a boy between 2 and 15 years old in good health and CMV-seronegative. Sequenced material: PBMCs. V usage is TRBV25-1 and J usage is TRBJ2-1; possible D gene TRBD2, 6 bases. CDR3 loop: CASSEKRTIYNEQFF. CDR3 bases: TGTGCCAGCAGTGAAAAGAGGACTATCTACAATGAGCAGTTCTTC.